The 30 T cell receptor beta chains presented below share a single source sample, sequenced in a study of blood T cell repertoires in COVID-19. Measured with immunoSEQ multiplex PCR; TCRdb has only the in-frame clones, and not every one. The repertoire has 260,000 or so clones, 75% to 90% of them found once; the top ten carry around 2.5%. Sequencing was performed on PBMCs or T cells enriched from blood (not recorded which). These receptors all come from a woman between 45 and 65 years old who had recovered from COVID-19.

In regard to this clone: The sample holds other DNA sequences that translate to the same CDR3. The V gene is TRBV18, the J gene TRBJ2-3; 11 nucleotides match TRBD2. V was pared by 6 bases and J by 1 base, with 0 bases of the junction left unmatched. The CDR3 totals 14 residues. Germline assignment: CDR1 KGHSH and CDR2 LQKENI. The CDR3 nucleotides are TGTGCCAGCTCGACTAGCGGGGGCACAGATACGCAGTATTTT. This translates into CASSTSGGTDTQYF.

The chain uses TRBV2 and TRBJ1-2; 8 bases map to TRBD1. CDR3 length: 14 amino acids. CDR1 and CDR2 from the germline V gene are SNHLY and FYNNEI. With 8 bases clipped from V and 8 bases from J, the junction kept 13 bases outside the gene matches. The chain's CDR3 is CASGGQAPPNGYTF. In DNA, the CDR3 is TGTGCCAGCGGGGGACAGGCCCCCCCTAACGGCTACACCTTC.

The V call is TRBV5-5, the J call TRBJ2-3, with D possibly matching TRBD2 (6 bases). The CDR3 is 15 residues long. Trimming took off 0 bases at V and 6 bases at J, with 14 bases between the two ends. Germline loops: CDR1 SGHKS, CDR2 YYEKEE (reference sequence). CDR3 amino acids: CASSLEPGGWDTQYF. The CDR3 DNA reads TGTGCCAGCAGCTTGGAACCCGGGGGTTGGGATACGCAGTATTTT. The variable domain in full, completed from reference TRBV5-5 and TRBJ2-3, reads DAGVTQSPTHLIKTRGQQVTLRCSPISGHKSVSWYQQVLGQGPQFIFQYYEKEERGRGNFPDRFSARQFPNYSSELNVNALLLGDSALYLCASSLEPGGWDTQYFGPGTRLTVL.

This clone was observed once. The V call is TRBV5-1, the J call TRBJ2-5; D may be TRBD2 (5 bases). This CDR3 has 16 residues. In germline, CDR1 is SGHRS, CDR2 YFSETQ. V dropped 0 bases and J dropped 3 bases, with 15 bases sitting between them. The CDR3 spells CASSLVTGERKETQYF. CDR3 DNA: TGCGCCAGCAGCTTGGTGACCGGGGAAAGGAAAGAGACCCAGTACTTC.

The chain has TRBV28 and TRBJ1-1; D uncertain. The germline V gene encodes CDR1 MDHEN and CDR2 SYDVKM. V was pared by 2 bases and J by 4 bases, with 14 bases between. This CDR3 region has 15 residues. The CDR3 DNA reads as TGTGCCAGCAGTTTAGGTGGGGTAGCGAGCACTGAAGCTTTCTTT. Protein sequence: CASSLGGVASTEAFF.

J is TRBJ1-1 and V is TRBV19; D ambiguous. CDR1 LNHDA and CDR2 SQIVND come from the germline V gene (reference sequence). Deletions cut 4 bases from V and 5 bases from J, with 14 bases between. The CDR3 covers 14 residues. CDR3 region: CASSNLGEETEAFF. CDR3 bases: TGTGCCAGTAGTAACCTCGGGGAGGAAACTGAAGCTTTCTTT.

A note on this clone: The same CDR3 can be traced to other DNA sequences in this sample. The chain carries TRBV9 and TRBJ1-3; D unclear. V dropped 0 bases and J dropped 0 bases, with 7 bases sitting between them. CDR1 is SGDLS and CDR2 is YYNGEE in the germline V gene. The CDR3 is 15 residues long. The CDR3, as DNA: TGTGCCAGCAGCGTAGGTGGCAACTCTGGAAACACCATATATTTT. Its translation: CASSVGGNSGNTIYF.

The chain carries TRBV15 and TRBJ2-3; TRBD1 aligns across 7 bases. The V and J ends lost 0 bases and 7 bases, in that order; junction bases with no gene match: 13. This CDR3 has 17 residues. CDR1 is LNHNV and CDR2 is YYDKDF in the germline V gene (reference sequence). This chain's CDR3 is CATSRDLYGTDGYTQYF. DNA of the CDR3: TGTGCCACCAGCAGAGATCTATATGGGACAGATGGTTATACGCAGTATTTT.

Concerning this clone itself: The sample holds other DNA sequences that translate to the same CDR3. This chain uses TRBV29-1 with TRBJ1-6; 7 bases align to TRBD1. Looked up from germline, CDR1 is SQVTM and CDR2 is ANQGSEA. V gave up 4 bases and J gave up 7 bases; unmatched junction bases: 4. The CDR3 is made up of 13 amino acids. The chain's CDR3 is CSVGQGGNSPLHF. Here the CDR3 DNA reads TGCAGCGTTGGACAGGGCGGCAATTCACCCCTCCACTTT.

This clone was found a few times. The chain employs TRBV28 and TRBJ2-4, with D hard to call. The germline V gene encodes CDR1 MDHEN and CDR2 SYDVKM. Trimming took 2 bases from V and 4 from J, leaving 9 bases between them. CDR3 length: 14 residues. CDR3 in amino acids: CASSLGTVKNIQYF. In nucleotides, the CDR3 is TGTGCCAGCAGTTTAGGTACAGTTAAAAACATTCAGTACTTC. The complete variable domain, with remaining parts taken from reference TRBV28 and TRBJ2-4, reads DVKVTQSSRYLVKRTGEKVFLECVQDMDHENMFWYRQDPGLGLRLIYFSYDVKMKEKGDIPEGYSVSREKKERFSLILESASTNQTSMYLCASSLGTVKNIQYFGAGTRLSVL.

This clone was seen only a few times. This sequence joins TRBV5-1 and TRBJ1-2; no definite D call. The V gene lost 0 bases and the J gene lost 0 bases, with 6 bases spanning the gap. This CDR3 region has 14 residues. CDR1 SGHRS and CDR2 YFSETQ come from the germline V gene. This CDR3 reads CASSLADSNYGYTF. The CDR3 DNA follows: TGCGCCAGCAGCTTGGCGGACTCTAACTATGGCTACACCTTC.

The rearrangement links TRBV4-2 to TRBJ1-2; D remains ambiguous. The length of the CDR3 is 15 residues. CDR1 LGHNA and CDR2 YNFKEQ come from the germline V gene. Deletions cut 1 base from V and 2 bases from J, with 11 bases between. CDR3 amino acids: CASSQVQALNYGYTF. CDR3 nucleotide sequence: TGTGCCAGCAGCCAAGTTCAGGCCTTAAACTATGGCTACACCTTC.

This clone was observed a single time. This chain connects TRBV9 to TRBJ2-1, with 8 positions matching TRBD2. The CDR3 length is 14 residues. V trimming: 0 bases; J trimming: 14 bases; junction bases outside the gene matches: 10. CDR1 and CDR2 from the germline V gene are SGDLS and YYNGEE. The CDR3 loop reads CASSVGTAGGSEFF. CDR3 DNA: TGTGCCAGCAGCGTAGGAACGGCGGGGGGTAGTGAGTTCTTC. Using reference TRBV9 and TRBJ2-1 for the parts outside the CDR3, the full variable domain is DSGVTQTPKHLITATGQRVTLRCSPRSGDLSVYWYQQSLDQGLQFLIQYYNGEERAKGNILERFSAQQFPDLHSELNLSSLELGDSALYFCASSVGTAGGSEFFGPGTRLTVL.

The V and J genes are TRBV5-6 and TRBJ1-5; 7 bases line up with TRBD1. The germline V gene encodes CDR1 SGHDT and CDR2 YYEEEE. V shed 4 bases and J 4 bases; nucleotides not matched to a gene: 5. There are 14 residues in the CDR3. CDR3 sequence reads: CASSNYRGNQPQHF. The CDR3 DNA reads TGTGCCAGCAGCAACTACAGGGGAAATCAGCCCCAGCATTTT. The entire variable domain, with the rest obtained from reference TRBV5-6 and TRBJ1-5, is as follows: DAGVTQSPTHLIKTRGQQVTLRCSPKSGHDTVSWYQQALGQGPQFIFQYYEEEERQRGNFPDRFSGHQFPNYSSELNVNALLLGDSALYLCASSNYRGNQPQHFGDGTRLSIL.

The chain employs TRBV1 and TRBJ2-5; whether TRBD2, the table's D call, matches the DNA was not checked. TRBV1 is given as a pseudogene. The CDR3 totals 20 residues. CDR3 coding DNA: TGCACCAGCAGCCAAGTTCTCGATCCGGGACTAGCGGGAAGGGAGGAGACCCAGTACTTC. It encodes CTSSQVLDPGLAGREETQYF.

The chain recombines TRBV9 with TRBJ2-6; a weak D match, TRBD2 (6 bases). The CDR3 has 18 amino acids. Germline V gives CDR1 SGDLS, CDR2 YYNGEE. Trimming took off 5 bases at V and 0 bases at J, with 18 bases between the two ends. The CDR3 DNA sequence: TGTGCCAGCAGAACACCGGGACTCTCGCTCTCTGGGGCCAACGTCCTGACTTTC. Amino acids: CASRTPGLSLSGANVLTF.

The chain is built from TRBV4-1 and TRBJ2-1; D possibly corresponds to TRBD2 (6 bases). The CDR3 runs 15 residues. Germline V lookup: CDR1 MGHRA, CDR2 YSYEKL. Trimming shortened V by 0 bases and J by 11 bases, and 17 bases separated the two germline ends. The CDR3 here is CASSQDPGGALQQFF. The CDR3 DNA reads as TGCGCCAGCAGCCAAGACCCCGGAGGGGCCCTTCAGCAGTTCTTC.

The chain employs TRBV7-2 and TRBJ2-2; tentative D call: TRBD1 (6 bases). Germline V gives CDR1 SGHTA, CDR2 FQGNSA. With 1 base removed from V and 4 bases from J, the gap between germline ends came to 10 bases. CDR3 length equals 15 residues. CDR3 residues: CASSLDSGATGELFF. CDR3 bases: TGTGCCAGCAGCTTAGATTCAGGGGCCACCGGGGAGCTGTTTTTT.

V is TRBV19 and J is TRBJ2-2; TRBD1 matches 8 bases. The CDR3 consists of 15 residues. Germline V gene lookup returns CDR1 LNHDA and CDR2 SQIVND (reference sequence). After removal of 5 bases from V and 5 bases from J, the junction contained 7 bases not matched to a gene. CDR3 sequence reads: CASSFRTGFTGELFF. The CDR3, as DNA: TGTGCCAGTAGTTTCCGGACAGGGTTTACCGGGGAGCTGTTTTTT.

V gene TRBV14 combines with J gene TRBJ2-1; D call uncertain. The length of the CDR3 is 17 residues. Trimming shortened V by 0 bases and J by 6 bases, and 18 bases separated the two germline ends. CDR1 SGHDN and CDR2 FVKESK come from the germline V gene. The CDR3 here is CASSQDALRRSSNEQFF. The CDR3 DNA follows: TGTGCCAGCAGCCAAGATGCTCTACGGCGGAGCAGCAATGAGCAGTTCTTC. The whole variable domain, remainder taken from reference TRBV14 and TRBJ2-1, is EAGVTQFPSHSVIEKGQTVTLRCDPISGHDNLYWYRRVMGKEIKFLLHFVKESKQDESGMPNNRFLAERTGGTYSTLKVQPAELEDSGVYFCASSQDALRRSSNEQFFGPGTRLTVL.

The V gene is TRBV5-6, the J gene TRBJ2-1; D may be TRBD2 (6 bases). The length of the CDR3 is 14 residues. CDR1 is SGHDT and CDR2 is YYEEEE in the germline V gene. Deletions cut 2 bases from V and 6 bases from J, with 12 bases between. The CDR3, as DNA: TGTGCCAGCAGCTTAGGCGGGACGCTCAATGAGCAGTTCTTC. Residues: CASSLGGTLNEQFF.

The chain carries TRBV19 and TRBJ2-5; the D gene is possibly TRBD2 (6 bases). The germline V gene has CDR1 LNHDA and CDR2 SQIVND (reference sequence). The CDR3 has 16 amino acids. The germline V and J ends were trimmed by 0 bases and 7 bases, with 18 bases remaining between them. The CDR3 spells CASSIDRSGVVGTQYF. The CDR3 DNA reads TGTGCCAGTAGTATAGATCGGTCGGGGGTTGTGGGGACCCAGTACTTC.

This chain uses TRBV2 with TRBJ2-6; possible D gene TRBD2, 5 bases. V lost 6 bases and J 6 bases, leaving 15 bases between the germline ends. CDR3 length equals 15 residues. Germline V gene data show CDR1 as SNHLY and CDR2 as FYNNEI. The CDR3 nucleotides are TGTGCCAGCAGACTAGAAATGATTGAGGCCAACGTCCTGACTTTC. This sequence encodes CASRLEMIEANVLTF.

The DNA for the CDR3 is TGTGCCAGCAGCTTAGTCTCGGCGGGGGGTAGCACAGATACGCAGTATTTT. Translation gives CASSLVSAGGSTDTQYF. The chain carries TRBV7-2 and TRBJ2-3, with TRBD2 identical over 8 bases. This CDR3 has 17 residues. Germline-derived CDR1 and CDR2 are SGHTA and FQGNSA. After removal of 1 base from V and 0 bases from J, the junction contained 6 bases not matched to a gene.

This clone has a single count. The chain links TRBV7-2 to TRBJ1-1; D unclear. This CDR3 is 14 amino acids long. CDR1 and CDR2 from the germline V gene are SGHTA and FQGNSA. Trimming took off 5 bases at V and 2 bases at J, with 12 bases between the two ends. The CDR3 bases are TGTGCCAGCAGCCCCTCCTGGGCAAACACTGAAGCTTTCTTT. Encoded protein: CASSPSWANTEAFF.

The V call is TRBV6-4, the J call TRBJ2-7, with a tentative D call TRBD1 (6 bases). CDR1 and CDR2 (germline): MRHNA, SNTAGT. This CDR3 contains 18 residues. V was clipped by 0 bases and J by 3 bases, with 21 bases between them. This CDR3 reads CASSDSRIQQGLSYEQYF. The CDR3 DNA reads as TGTGCCAGCAGTGACTCCCGTATTCAGCAGGGGCTAAGCTACGAGCAGTACTTC.

The J gene is TRBJ2-7, the V gene TRBV3-1 (or the pseudogene TRBV3-2), with unresolved D. Germline CDR1 LGHDT, CDR2 YNNKEL (reference sequence). V was cut by 1 base and J by 3 bases, with 13 bases left in between. There are 15 residues in the CDR3. The DNA for the CDR3 is TGTGCCAGCAGCCAAGTTAGACACCGCCACTACGAGCAGTACTTC. Protein: CASSQVRHRHYEQYF.

In this sample, this clone turned up once. V usage is TRBV7-2 and J usage is TRBJ2-7; TRBD2 aligns across 8 bases. The CDR3 extends over 16 amino acids. Losses at the gene ends were 5 bases for V and 7 bases for J; bases not matched to a gene: 16. CDR1 and CDR2 (germline): SGHTA, FQGNSA. CDR3 coding DNA: TGTGCCAGCAGCCCGGGGGGCGGGAGGTCCCCCCGAGAGCAGTACTTC. Protein: CASSPGGGRSPREQYF.

V gene TRBV7-2 combines with J gene TRBJ2-7; possibly TRBD1 for D (5 bases). V was cut by 5 bases and J by 0 bases, with 14 bases left in between. Germline CDR1 and CDR2: SGHTA and FQGNSA. This CDR3 has 15 residues. CDR3 in DNA: TGTGCCAGCAGCCTCCTAATGGACATCTCCTACGAGCAGTACTTC. As protein: CASSLLMDISYEQYF.

The table lists this clone with a few counts. The chain has TRBV30 and TRBJ1-6; possibly TRBD1 for D (5 bases). CDR3 length: 14 amino acids. Germline assignment: CDR1 GTSNPN and CDR2 SVGIG (reference sequence). The V end lost 0 bases, the J end lost 14 bases, and 17 bases lay between the germline ends. CDR3 bases: TGTGCCTGGAGTGTGGGGGGGACGGGGCCGACCCTCCACTTT. It codes for CAWSVGGTGPTLHF.